The 23 T cell receptor beta chains presented below share a single source sample, sequenced in a study of blood T cell repertoires in COVID-19. The assay was immunoSEQ multiplex PCR, and TCRdb's table has in-frame clones only and misses some. The sample includes roughly 240,000 clones, 70% to 90% seen only once; the top ten take 2% to 3%. Sequencing was carried out using PBMCs or T cells enriched from blood (not recorded which). The origin of the receptors is a woman aged 40 to 50 with acute COVID-19.

The chain recombines TRBV10-1 with TRBJ2-1, with TRBD2 matching over 12 bases. V lost 2 bases and J lost 8; bases outside the gene matches: 4. Germline loops: CDR1 WNHNN, CDR2 SYGVQD (reference sequence). The CDR3 is made up of 15 amino acids. The CDR3 DNA follows: TGCGCCAGCAGTGAGCCTAGCGGGAGGGTAGATGAGCAGTTCTTC. This sequence encodes CASSEPSGRVDEQFF.

This clone was seen once. The J gene is TRBJ1-2, the V gene TRBV12-3 or TRBV12-4; D possibly corresponds to TRBD1 (5 bases). This CDR3 has 12 amino acids. Trimming cost V 7 bases and J 8 bases, with 14 bases left between them. The CDR3 protein is CASTGGTRGYTF. In DNA form, the CDR3 reads TGTGCCAGCACGGGGGGGACCCGCGGCTACACCTTC.

V usage is TRBV12-1 and J usage is TRBJ2-7; the DNA was not used to check the table's D call, TRBD1. TRBV12-1 is deemed a pseudogene. This CDR3 has 14 residues. The CDR3 DNA sequence: TGTGCCAGCAGCTCAGACAGGGGTCCCTACGAGCAGTACGTC. It codes for CASSSDRGPYEQYV.

This chain connects TRBV3-1 (or the pseudogene TRBV3-2) to TRBJ2-4; 10 nucleotides match TRBD1. CDR3 size: 14 residues. Germline values: CDR1 LGHDT, CDR2 YNNKEL (reference sequence). J was trimmed by 9 bases and V by 3 bases; bases with no gene match: 5. The CDR3 DNA reads as TGTGCCAGCAGCCAGGGGACAGGGGTCCGCATTCAGTACTTC. Translating gives CASSQGTGVRIQYF.

About this clone itself: Other nucleotide sequences in the sample specify the same CDR3. J is TRBJ2-3 and V is TRBV9, with 14 bases lining up with TRBD2. V lost 3 bases to trimming and J lost 4 bases; unmatched junction nucleotides: 1. CDR1 is SGDLS, CDR2 YYNGEE, per germline. The CDR3 sequence is 15 residues long. Here the CDR3 DNA reads TGTGCCAGCAGCGGACTAGCGGGAGGGCCAGATACGCAGTATTTT. Protein product: CASSGLAGGPDTQYF.

This sequence joins TRBV7-2 and TRBJ2-2, with 7 bases fitting TRBD1. With V trimmed by 1 base and J by 6 bases, 2 bases remained unmatched. Germline lookup yields CDR1 SGHTA and CDR2 FQGNSA. This CDR3 is built from 14 residues. In DNA, the CDR3 is TGTGCCAGCAGCTTAGTCCAGGGGGCCGGGGAGCTGTTTTTT. This gives the protein CASSLVQGAGELFF. The full variable domain, its missing parts supplied by reference TRBV7-2 and TRBJ2-2, is GAGVSQSPSNKVTEKGKDVELRCDPISGHTALYWYRQSLGQGLEFLIYFQGNSAPDKSGLPSDRFSAERTGGSVSTLTIQRTQQEDSAVYLCASSLVQGAGELFFGEGSRLTVL.

V usage is TRBV19 and J usage is TRBJ1-5; the D gene is possibly TRBD1 (5 bases). This CDR3 spans 14 amino acids. Germline V gives CDR1 LNHDA, CDR2 SQIVND (reference sequence). The germline V and J ends were trimmed by 3 bases and 3 bases, with 9 bases remaining between them. The CDR3 loop is CASSIQGFNQPQHF. As DNA, the CDR3 is TGTGCCAGTAGTATTCAGGGCTTCAATCAGCCCCAGCATTTT.

The chain links TRBV4-3 to TRBJ1-5; a possible D gene is TRBD1 (5 bases). With 4 bases removed from V and 0 bases from J, the gap between germline ends came to 10 bases. The V gene's germline CDR1 is LGHNA and CDR2 YSLEER. The CDR3 length is 15 residues. Here the CDR3 reads CASSLVGGSNQPQHF. CDR3 in DNA: TGCGCCAGCAGCCTAGTGGGGGGTAGCAATCAGCCCCAGCATTTT.

The V gene is TRBV19, the J gene TRBJ1-5; TRBD1 matches 7 bases. Losses at the gene ends were 6 bases for V and 3 bases for J; bases not matched to a gene: 8. Germline-derived CDR1 and CDR2 are LNHDA and SQIVND (reference sequence). CDR3 size: 15 residues. This CDR3 reads CASRISGTANQPQHF. DNA of the CDR3: TGTGCCAGTAGAATCTCCGGGACAGCCAATCAGCCCCAGCATTTT.

The chain has TRBV6-4 and TRBJ2-2; possible D gene TRBD2, 5 bases. Trimming removed 6 bases from V and 6 bases from J, with 23 bases in between. Germline-derived CDR1 and CDR2 are MRHNA and SNTAGT. The CDR3 loop spans 17 amino acids. CDR3 nucleotides: TGTGCCAGCAGCCCCGCTGGGAGAGGCTTAACCTCCGGGGAGCTGTTTTTT. Its protein is CASSPAGRGLTSGELFF.

The chain recombines TRBV19 with TRBJ1-5; 7 bases fit TRBD1. The CDR3 runs to 15 residues. Looked up from germline, CDR1 is LNHDA and CDR2 is SQIVND (reference sequence). J was trimmed by 3 bases and V by 3 bases; bases with no gene match: 5. CDR3 bases: TGTGCCAGTAGTATGGGGACAGCGACCAATCAGCCCCAGCATTTT. It translates to CASSMGTATNQPQHF.

J is TRBJ1-4 and V is TRBV10-2; the match to TRBD1 covers 8 bases. J lost 8 bases, V lost 3 bases, and 14 bases had no gene match. Germline V gene lookup returns CDR1 WSHSY and CDR2 SAAADI. The CDR3 loop spans 17 amino acids. The CDR3 sequence is CASSDRDRQLRGEKLFF. CDR3 coding DNA: TGCGCCAGCAGTGACCGGGACAGGCAACTCAGGGGGGAAAAACTGTTTTTT.

The genes are TRBV28 and TRBJ2-7, with D perhaps matching TRBD2 (7 bases). V was clipped by 7 bases and J by 4 bases, with 17 bases between them. The V gene's germline CDR1 is MDHEN and CDR2 SYDVKM. CDR3 length equals 14 residues. CDR3 DNA: TGTGCCAGCAATGAGGGGGGGAACAGATACGAGCAGTACTTC. This translates into CASNEGGNRYEQYF.

The rearrangement uses TRBV6-2 or TRBV6-3 and TRBJ2-7; the D gene is possibly TRBD1 (6 bases). The CDR3 totals 13 residues. Germline V gives CDR1 MNHEY, CDR2 SVGEGT. Trimming pared 6 bases from V and 4 bases from J, leaving 13 bases between. Written as DNA, the CDR3 is TGTGCCAGCAGCCCCGCCGACAGGTACGAGCAGTACGTC. As protein: CASSPADRYEQYV.

This clone was found a few times. The chain combines TRBV3-1 (or the pseudogene TRBV3-2) with TRBJ1-6, with 9 bases that match TRBD1. The V segment lost 3 bases and the J segment 8 bases; nucleotides outside the gene matches: 8. The CDR3 covers 16 residues. CDR1 and CDR2 from the germline V gene are LGHDT and YNNKEL (reference sequence). CDR3 residues: CASSHGQGSFYSPLHF. DNA of the CDR3: TGTGCCAGCAGCCATGGACAGGGGAGTTTTTATTCACCCCTCCACTTT.

The CDR3 sequence: CASRYRLSSYNEQFF. CDR3 coding DNA: TGCGCCAGCAGGTACAGGCTGAGCTCCTACAATGAGCAGTTCTTC. The chain combines TRBV5-1 with TRBJ2-1, with TRBD1 as a possible D gene (5 bases). The CDR3 consists of 15 residues. Trimming removed 5 bases at V and 0 bases at J, with 12 bases between. Germline V gene sequence: CDR1 SGHRS, CDR2 YFSETQ.

The chain employs TRBV6-5 and TRBJ2-3; 9 bases are shared with TRBD2. Germline lookup yields CDR1 MNHEY and CDR2 SVGAGI. The CDR3 extends over 15 amino acids. V was pared by 5 bases and J by 3 bases, with 6 bases of the junction left unmatched. The CDR3 loop reads CASSTGTSKTDTQYF. The CDR3 nucleotides are TGTGCCAGCAGTACCGGGACTAGCAAGACAGATACGCAGTATTTT.

The chain links TRBV28 to TRBJ1-2; 7 bases map to TRBD1. The CDR3 loop spans 15 amino acids. V lost 6 bases to trimming and J lost 4 bases; unmatched junction nucleotides: 11. Germline V gene sequence: CDR1 MDHEN, CDR2 SYDVKM. CDR3 residues: CASRTGTGAGYGYTF. Written as DNA, the CDR3 is TGTGCCAGCAGGACAGGGACCGGTGCCGGCTATGGCTACACCTTC.

This chain connects TRBV6-2 or TRBV6-3 to TRBJ2-7; 7 nucleotides line up with TRBD1. J gave up 0 bases and V 2 bases, and 16 bases lay outside the gene matches. Germline-derived CDR1 and CDR2 are MNHEY and SVGEGT. This CDR3 comprises 19 residues. CDR3 nucleotide sequence: TGTGCCAGCAGTTACCAGACCTTTTTGACAGGGAGCAGCTCCTACGAGCAGTACGTC. As protein: CASSYQTFLTGSSSYEQYV.

This clone was detected only a few times. The V and J genes are TRBV6-1 and TRBJ1-5, with TRBD1 matching 10 bases. Trimming cost V 4 bases and J 1 base; bases outside gene matches: 4. There are 16 residues in the CDR3. Germline V gene data show CDR1 as MNHNS and CDR2 as SASEGT. Here the CDR3 reads CASSAWTGGSNQPQHF. In DNA form, the CDR3 reads TGTGCCAGCAGTGCGTGGACAGGGGGAAGCAATCAGCCCCAGCATTTT.

This chain joins TRBV9 and TRBJ1-4; 10 bases map to TRBD1. The germline V gene encodes CDR1 SGDLS and CDR2 YYNGEE. Trimming took 0 bases from V and 5 from J; bases not matched to a gene: 10. The CDR3 consists of 18 residues. The CDR3: CASSVDLLPGQGNEKLFF. The CDR3 nucleotides are TGTGCCAGCAGCGTAGATCTTTTGCCGGGACAGGGGAATGAAAAACTGTTTTTT.

The genes are TRBV3-1 (or the pseudogene TRBV3-2) and TRBJ2-3; 9 nucleotides agree with TRBD2. From germline, CDR1 is LGHDT and CDR2 YNNKEL (reference sequence). The junction had 4 bases not matched to a gene; V was cut back by 4 bases and J by 5 bases. CDR3 size: 14 residues. The CDR3 loop is CASSLSGGRDTQYF. CDR3 coding DNA: TGTGCCAGCAGCCTTAGCGGGGGTAGAGATACGCAGTATTTT.

The chain links TRBV2 to TRBJ1-3; D unresolved. V lost 8 bases, J lost 0 bases, and 8 bases lay in between. CDR1 and CDR2 from the germline V gene are SNHLY and FYNNEI. The CDR3 totals 13 residues. The CDR3 sequence is CASGPASGNTIYF. CDR3 bases: TGTGCCAGCGGGCCGGCCTCTGGAAACACCATATATTTT.